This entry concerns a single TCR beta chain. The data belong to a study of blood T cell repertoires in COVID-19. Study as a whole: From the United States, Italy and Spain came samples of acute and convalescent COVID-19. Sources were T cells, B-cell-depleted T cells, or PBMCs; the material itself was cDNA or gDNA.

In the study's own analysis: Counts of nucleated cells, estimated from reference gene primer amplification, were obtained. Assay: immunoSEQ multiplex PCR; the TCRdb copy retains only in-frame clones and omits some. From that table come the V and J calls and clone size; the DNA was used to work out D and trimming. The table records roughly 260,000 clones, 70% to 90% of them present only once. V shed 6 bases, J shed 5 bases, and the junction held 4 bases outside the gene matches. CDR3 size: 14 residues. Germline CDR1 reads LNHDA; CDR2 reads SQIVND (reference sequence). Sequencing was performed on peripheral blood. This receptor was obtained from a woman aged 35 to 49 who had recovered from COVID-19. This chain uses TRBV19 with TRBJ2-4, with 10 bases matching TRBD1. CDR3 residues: CASRWTGGENIQYF. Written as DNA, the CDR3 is TGTGCCAGTAGGTGGACAGGGGGAGAAAACATTCAGTACTTC.